This T cell receptor (beta chain) was sequenced for a study of blood T cell repertoires in COVID-19. Study-wide background: Sources were T cells, B-cell-depleted T cells, or PBMCs; the material itself was cDNA or gDNA.

Assay: immunoSEQ multiplex PCR; the TCRdb copy retains only in-frame clones and omits some. The table has about 250,000 clones, 70% to 85% seen once. Germline assignment: CDR1 DFQATT and CDR2 SNEGSKA (reference sequence). This CDR3 comprises 14 residues. V lost 3 bases and J lost 1, with 11 bases in between. This clone was detected only once. This clonotype originated in a man at least 80 years old with acute or convalescent COVID-19. Sequences were obtained from peripheral blood. This chain joins TRBV20-1 and TRBJ2-3, with D perhaps matching TRBD2 (6 bases). This CDR3 reads CSASYRRGTDTQYF. The CDR3, as DNA: TGCAGTGCTAGTTACAGGAGGGGCACAGATACGCAGTATTTT.